These 6 T cell receptor beta chains were all obtained from the same sample, sequenced in a study of T cell responses to AZD1222 COVID-19 vaccine. Sequencing used immunoSEQ multiplex PCR; TCRdb keeps in-frame clones, though not all of them. This sample has about 140,000 clones; roughly 89% occur once, and the top ten carry just over 5.5%. The material sequenced was peripheral blood, taken on day 0 of AZD1222 vaccination. These TCRs come from an adult in good health.

This sequence joins TRBV7-9 and TRBJ1-2; D remains ambiguous. Germline V lookup: CDR1 SEHNR, CDR2 FQNEAQ (reference sequence). Trimming pared 1 base from V and 6 bases from J, leaving 6 bases between. The CDR3 covers 12 residues. DNA of the CDR3: TGTGCCAGCAGCTTAGTGGTCAATGGCTACACCTTC. It yields the protein CASSLVVNGYTF.

The chain employs TRBV3-1 (or the pseudogene TRBV3-2) and TRBJ2-2; unclear D gene. Germline-derived CDR1 and CDR2 are LGHDT and YNNKEL (reference sequence). V was shortened by 4 bases and J by 0 bases, with 9 bases between the two germline ends. This CDR3 spans 15 amino acids. In nucleotides, the CDR3 is TGTGCCAGCAGCCCAGCTCCCGCGAACACCGGGGAGCTGTTTTTT. As protein: CASSPAPANTGELFF.

The sample holds one count of this clone. The rearrangement uses TRBV19 and TRBJ2-5; 7 bases line up with TRBD1. This CDR3 is 14 amino acids long. From germline, CDR1 is LNHDA and CDR2 SQIVND (reference sequence). Losses at the gene ends were 4 bases for V and 2 bases for J; bases not matched to a gene: 4. CDR3 region: CASSTWTGQETQYF. The CDR3 nucleotides read TGTGCCAGTAGTACCTGGACAGGTCAAGAGACCCAGTACTTC. Full variable domain (missing parts from reference TRBV19 and TRBJ2-5): DGGITQSPKYLFRKEGQNVTLSCEQNLNHDAMYWYRQDPGQGLRLIYYSQIVNDFQKGDIAEGYSVSREKKESFPLTVTSAQKNPTAFYLCASSTWTGQETQYFGPGTRLLVL.

The chain couples TRBV30 to TRBJ2-7, with D possibly called TRBD1 or TRBD2 (5 bases each). This CDR3 has 14 amino acids. Trimming removed 1 base at V and 0 bases at J, with 10 bases between. Looked up from germline, CDR1 is GTSNPN and CDR2 is SVGIG (reference sequence). The CDR3 DNA follows: TGTGCCTGGAGTGGTGGGGGTTCCTCCTACGAGCAGTACTTC. It specifies CAWSGGGSSYEQYF.

This rearrangement joins TRBV2 to TRBJ2-7; D may be TRBD2 (6 bases). Germline CDR1 is SNHLY and CDR2 is FYNNEI. V was pared by 7 bases and J by 2 bases, with 15 bases between. The CDR3 sequence is 14 residues long. CDR3 bases: TGTGCCAGCATTCGAAGCGGGTGGACCTACGAGCAGTACTTC. Its protein is CASIRSGWTYEQYF.

This clone has a single count. The J gene is TRBJ1-1, the V gene TRBV19, with unresolved D. CDR3 length: 13 residues. Deletions cut 4 bases from V and 1 base from J, with 7 bases between. CDR1 is LNHDA and CDR2 is SQIVND in the germline V gene (reference sequence). CDR3: CASSKGPNTEAFF. The CDR3 DNA reads as TGTGCCAGTAGTAAGGGCCCGAACACTGAAGCTTTCTTT.